This T cell receptor (beta chain) is drawn from a study of Graves' ophthalmopathy and Graves' hyperthyroidism (dated by TCRdb to 2017 to 2018). Concerning the study at large: Peripheral blood was collected at initial diagnosis, before any treatment. TCR beta repertoire signatures were used to distinguish Graves' ophthalmopathy from Graves' hyperthyroidism and to predict progression to ophthalmopathy. In total, 135 blood samples were TCR-sequenced: roughly 45 ophthalmopathy, some 72 hyperthyroidism and some 17 hyperthyroidism-to-ophthalmopathy patients. To explore V-J signatures that separate ophthalmopathy from hyperthyroidism, a discovery set of approximately 100 patients was enrolled, consisting of about 45 with ophthalmopathy and under 65 with stable hyperthyroidism. For independent validation, a separate cohort was made up of 18 to 20 hyperthyroidism patients plus 17 patients who later progressed from hyperthyroidism to ophthalmopathy. In more than five hyperthyroidism patients, T-cell repertoires of thyroid tissue and blood were compared. After sampling, hyperthyroidism patients received methimazole starting at 30 mg daily, and ophthalmopathy patients received high-dose intravenous methylprednisolone. The 90 to 100 discovery patients were randomly split 7:3 into training and test sets.

Hyperthyroidism was considered stable if no progression to ophthalmopathy occurred within 18 months of follow-up. Patients with hyperthyroidism were aged 18 to 65 years, had been newly diagnosed, and had a disease duration of less than 2 months. Patients with other autoimmune diseases, uncontrolled infections, pregnancy or lactation were excluded from the study. Diagnosis was based on clinical symptoms, serum thyroxine, TRAb, thyroid ultrasound and orbital computed tomography. Ficoll-Paque density gradient centrifugation was used to isolate PBMCs from about 9.4 ml of fresh peripheral blood. Trizol reagent was used to extract the total RNA, and its quality was then checked on an Agilent 2100 Bioanalyzer. For repertoire sequencing, the TCR beta CDR3 regions were amplified from RNA transcripts. The first round was an RT-PCR using HTBI primers with the Qiagen OneStep RT-PCR kit, and this first round was followed by a second-round multiplex PCR, then size selection and purification. Sequencing of the libraries was carried out on an Illumina HiSeq2000 in paired-end mode with 100 bp reads. In the original analysis: SOAPnuke was used for read processing, and reads with adapters, uncalled bases, a mean Phred below 15, or no exact constant-primer or identifier match were discarded. High-quality paired reads were merged with COPE v1.2.5. Each unique nucleotide sequence was defined as a clonotype, and clonotypes were aligned to IMGT TRB V, D and J references with MiTCR v1.1. The analysis was limited to V-J combinations with a frequency above 0.0001, which together covered over 99% of the repertoires. A TCR clonal expansion and chaos score per V-J combination was defined as the ratio of F50 clonal expansion to chaos observed in the TCRdist matrix. Welch's t-statistics and random forest were used to reduce the features to about 14 V-J combinations, which were then used as input to a naive Bayes classifier. The similarity between thyroid and blood repertoires was quantified using the Morisita-Horn index. TCRdb itself trimmed the public reads at Q25 with fastp, ran MiXCR and retained productive beta chains. Rows are combined by CDR3 protein, so each entry shows the most common genes and DNA. TCRdb's processing, not the authors', yielded these V and J calls. Here the sample has hundreds of thousands of distinct CDR3 sequences; 20% to 25% occur a single time. 7.1% of the sample lies in the top ten.

What the work shows at the level of the full study, not this receptor alone: In validation, the model predicted ophthalmopathy progression with about 70% sensitivity and approximately 75% specificity; some 13 predicted patients were CT-confirmed with GO in a median of approximately six months. The 13-signature model separated ophthalmopathy from stable hyperthyroidism with around 90% sensitivity and around 81% specificity in cross-validation, and 80%/75% in the test set. Sample size was not statistically predetermined, and group allocation was not concealed from the investigators. Most of the expanded thyroid clonotypes with a frequency above 0.001 were also detected in blood, and it was suggested that the thyroid immune response may be reflected by blood repertoires.

There are 14 amino acids in the CDR3, from cysteine to phenylalanine inclusive. Left in the record is the CDR3 DNA by itself, 42 bases read in frame from the first base. Reading the germline V gene gives CDR1 SGDLS and CDR2 YYNGEE. Note on this clonotype: Its antigen specificity is not known. A much larger clone sits a single nucleotide away, making a read error possible.

The sequenced sample consisted of peripheral blood. The sequence is built from TRBV9 and TRBJ2-5; possibly the D gene is TRBD1, per 6 matching bases. This clonotype was sampled from a woman aged 18-29 years with stable Graves' hyperthyroidism. Some clones in this sample may be carry-over from other donors' samples. Donor details come from another sample of the same person, matched by shared clones. The CDR3 protein: CASSDTGYQETKYF. The DNA sequence reads TGTGCCAGCAGCGACACAGGGTACCAAGAGACCAAGTACTTC.